A single sample is the source of the 7 T cell receptor beta chains below, sequenced in a study of T-cell reconstitution after alpha-beta-depleted transplantation in children. A TCRbeta library incorporating unique molecular identifiers was prepared. MiXCR was run by TCRdb on the PCR reads, yielding one entry per CDR3 protein. The top ten hold about 54% of the sample, which has 70,000 to 95,000 distinct CDR3 sequences, 15% to 20% seen once. The sample here was PBMCs, mostly from graft donor cells, taken 360 days after TCRalphabeta/CD19-depleted stem cell transplant. The source of these receptors is a male patient between 2 and 15 years old who had a stem cell transplant for acute lymphoblastic leukemia, so the T cells may come from the graft donor.

The CDR3 DNA is TGTGCCAGCAGTCTCTCAGGGGGGTGGCGGCACAATGAGCAGTTCTTC. Its translation: CASSLSGGWRHNEQFF. The chain is built from TRBV12-3 or TRBV12-4 and TRBJ2-1; the D gene is possibly TRBD1 (7 bases). V lost 5 bases and J lost 5, with 19 bases in between. There are 16 residues in the CDR3.

V and J are TRBV5-1 and TRBJ2-1, with D perhaps matching TRBD2 (6 bases). V gave up 2 bases and J gave up 3 bases, with 12 bases separating them. The length of the CDR3 is 15 residues. The germline V gene encodes CDR1 SGHRS and CDR2 YFSETQ. The CDR3 loop reads CASSLAGRRYNEQFF. The CDR3 coding sequence is TGCGCCAGCAGCTTAGCGGGTCGGCGCTACAATGAGCAGTTCTTC. Full variable domain (remainder filled in from reference TRBV5-1 and TRBJ2-1): KAGVTQTPRYLIKTRGQQVTLSCSPISGHRSVSWYQQTPGQGLQFLFEYFSETQRNKGNFPGRFSGRQFSNSRSEMNVSTLELGDSALYLCASSLAGRRYNEQFFGPGTRLTVL.

This clonotype was counted a few times. V and J are TRBV28 and TRBJ1-1; D not resolved. The CDR3 has 14 amino acids. In germline, CDR1 is MDHEN, CDR2 SYDVKM. Trimming shortened V by 1 base and J by 2 bases, and 8 bases separated the two germline ends. CDR3 amino acids: CASSLYFGNTEAFF. The CDR3 DNA is TGTGCCAGCAGTTTATATTTCGGAAACACTGAAGCTTTCTTT.

This clonotype was observed a handful of times. The V call is TRBV10-3, the J call TRBJ1-5; no reliable D call. The CDR3 is made up of 14 amino acids. The ends were cut back, 0 bases at V and 7 bases at J, with 10 bases in the middle. Per the germline V gene, CDR1 is ENHRY and CDR2 is SYGVKD. CDR3 nucleotides: TGTGCCATCAGTGAGTCGGTGGGAGTGCAGCCCCAGCATTTT. It encodes CAISESVGVQPQHF.

The sample holds a few counts of this clonotype. V gene TRBV12-3 or TRBV12-4 combines with J gene TRBJ1-2; D is possibly TRBD1 (6 bases). The V end lost 3 bases, the J end lost 7 bases, and 15 bases lay between the germline ends. The CDR3 is made up of 14 amino acids. CDR3 in DNA: TGTGCCAGCAGTTTTCAGGGGCGTCTTGGTGGCTACACCTTC. Protein product: CASSFQGRLGGYTF.

This clonotype was seen ten or more times. This chain joins TRBV24-1 and TRBJ2-4; either TRBD1 or TRBD2 may fit D (5 bases each). V lost 3 bases and J 3 bases, leaving 11 bases between the germline ends. This CDR3 comprises 15 residues. Germline V CDR1 and CDR2: KGHDR, SFDVKD. The CDR3 sequence: CATSDGTSGKNIQYF. CDR3 coding DNA: TGTGCCACCAGTGATGGGACGTCGGGCAAAAACATTCAGTACTTC.

The chain recombines TRBV5-1 with TRBJ2-7; a weak D match, TRBD2 (5 bases). The V end lost 4 bases, the J end lost 2 bases, and 13 bases lay between the germline ends. The CDR3 runs 14 residues. The germline V gene has CDR1 SGHRS and CDR2 YFSETQ. The CDR3 region is CASSPEDLPYEQYF. CDR3 nucleotides: TGCGCCAGCAGCCCGGAGGATTTACCCTACGAGCAGTACTTC.